The T cell receptor beta chain described here comes from a study of CD8 T cells in Susac syndrome. Germline V lookup: CDR1 SGHTA, CDR2 FQGNSA. The CDR3 extends over 16 amino acids. Points on this clonotype: A read error may account for a junction end that differs from germline.

It was negative isolation that provided the CD8+ and CD4+ T cells, whereas TEMRA cells were enriched by FACS. The RNA, roughly 0.45 to 1 ug, was put through reverse transcription using random hexamers. TCRdb recomputed calls from the immunoSEQ multiplex PCR reads with MiXCR, one row per CDR3 protein. Among about 120,000 distinct CDR3 sequences listed, 80% to 95% were seen once. Sequencing was performed on CD4+ T cells from PBMCs. The origin of this receptor is a human donor in good health. This sequence joins TRBV7-2 and TRBJ2-7, with 12 bases aligning to TRBD2. The chain's CDR3 is CASSLPRTSGVYERYF. CDR3 DNA sequence: TGTGCCAGCAGCTTACCTAGGACTAGCGGGGTGTACGAGCGGTACTTC.